This T cell receptor beta chain comes out of a study of blood T cell repertoires in COVID-19. Germline assignment: CDR1 SGHDN and CDR2 FVKESK. The V end lost 4 bases, the J end lost 7 bases, and 13 bases lay between the germline ends. This CDR3 is 13 amino acids long. TCRdb's copy holds only in-frame clones and misses some; the assay was immunoSEQ multiplex PCR. The sample comprises about 81,000 clones, around nine tenths of which are singletons, and about 4.4% rests with the top ten. This TCR derives from a woman of 80 years or more with acute or convalescent COVID-19. Material for sequencing was peripheral blood. This sequence joins TRBV14 and TRBJ1-2, with a tentative D call TRBD1 (6 bases). CDR3 sequence: CASSPRGAGGYTF. In DNA, the CDR3 is TGTGCCAGCAGCCCACGGGGGGCAGGTGGCTACACCTTC.